This T cell receptor (beta chain) originates from a study of CD8 T cells in ankylosing spondylitis. General study findings and limits: Reportedly, matched ankylosing spondylitis synovial fluid was significantly enriched for disease-linked clones. What seemed typical of ankylosing spondylitis blood was a TCR beta motif built from roughly eight highly homologous variants.

This clonotype was picked up a small number of times. Its antigen is not known. Looked up from germline, CDR1 is MNHNY and CDR2 is SVGAGI (reference sequence). The CDR3 loop spans 15 amino acids. The germline V and J ends were trimmed by 7 bases and 4 bases, with 19 bases remaining between them. For TCR beta, libraries came from quantitative 5'-RACE with molecular barcodes. TCRdb re-derived calls from the 5' RACE reads in MiXCR, one entry per CDR3 protein. The data show 200,000 to 250,000 distinct CDR3 sequences, approximately 7.6% seen once. The rearrangement uses TRBV6-6 and TRBJ1-2; D not resolved. The source of this sequence is a female donor with ankylosing spondylitis or in good health (not recorded which). The sample taken for sequencing was blood, either unsorted or a sorted T cell fraction (not recorded which). Written as DNA, the CDR3 is TGTGCCAGCAACATAAATAGCGGCAGCCTCTATGGCTACACCTTC. This codes for CASNINSGSLYGYTF.